Listed below are T cell receptor beta chains from one sample, sequenced in a study of long-term antiretroviral therapy in people with HIV. Assay: immunoSEQ multiplex PCR; the TCRdb copy retains only in-frame clones and omits some. The data show about 19,000 clones, around 80% seen once. Sample: unsorted PBMCs, taken 0.5 years before starting antiretroviral therapy. The receptors shown here come from a woman in her fifties or sixties with HIV. Both conserved end residues are part of each CDR3. A D gene is named only where the DNA matches it firmly. Clone size is not always given. Where it is, it says once, few, many or a class for expanded clones.

v_gene,abundance,len,j_gene,d_gene,CDR3nt,CDR3aa
TRBV6-5,-,14,TRBJ2-7,-,TGTGCCAGCAGTCCCCTCCGGGTCTCCTACGAGCAGTACTTC,CASSPLRVSYEQYF
TRBV9,few,15,TRBJ2-1,-,TGTGCCAGCAGCGATTCCAGCGGAGTCTACAATGAGCAGTTCTTC,CASSDSSGVYNEQFF
TRBV5-1,-,14,TRBJ1-4,-,TGCGCCAGCAGCTTGACAGCGAGTAATGAAAAACTGTTTTTT,CASSLTASNEKLFF
TRBV6-6,-,15,TRBJ2-6,-,TGTGCCGCACAGGACGCCCGCTCGAGGGCCAACGTCCTGACTTTC,CAAQDARSRANVLTF
TRBV7-9,-,14,TRBJ2-3,-,TGTGCCAGCAGCCCAGACTGGGAAAGAGATACGCAGTATTTT,CASSPDWERDTQYF
TRBV12-5,-,14,TRBJ2-1,-,TGTGCTAGTGGTTTGTATGCGATAGGGGATGAGCAGTTCTTC,CASGLYAIGDEQFF
TRBV29-1,-,12,TRBJ1-1,-,TGCAGCGTTATACCAGGGAACACTGAAGCTTTCTTT,CSVIPGNTEAFF
TRBV7-2,-,14,TRBJ2-5,-,TGTGCCAGCAGCCCAGGTTGGGGCCAAGAGACCCAGTACTTC,CASSPGWGQETQYF
TRBV2,few,13,TRBJ1-1,-,TGTGCCAGCATAAGCAACCCGGGCACTGAAGCTTTCTTT,CASISNPGTEAFF
TRBV19,-,12,TRBJ2-5,-,TGTGCCAGTATCCTCCTTAAGAAGACCCAGTACTTC,CASILLKKTQYF
TRBV10-3,-,16,TRBJ1-1,-,TGTGCCATCAGTGAGTCCGGTGGGGCGGTAAACACTGAAGCTTTCTTT,CAISESGGAVNTEAFF
TRBV5-1,-,13,TRBJ1-1,-,TGCGCCAGCAGCTTGGGACGCGACACTGAAGCTTTCTTT,CASSLGRDTEAFF
TRBV6-1,-,14,TRBJ1-1,TRBD1,TGTGCCAGCATGAGGGACAGGGGGAACACTGAAGCTTTCTTT,CASMRDRGNTEAFF
TRBV11-2,few,12,TRBJ1-1,-,TGTGCCAGCAGCTTAGTAAGGACCGAAGCTTTCTTT,CASSLVRTEAFF
TRBV4-1,few,12,TRBJ2-7,-,TGCGCCAGCAGCCAAGATGGGTCAAGGCAGTACTTC,CASSQDGSRQYF
TRBV4-1,once,16,TRBJ2-7,TRBD1,TGCGCCAGCAGCCAAGAATTGAGGACAGGGCCCTACGAGCAGTACTTC,CASSQELRTGPYEQYF
TRBV18,-,13,TRBJ2-1,-,TGTGCCAGCTCACCCTGGACTGACAATGAGCAGTTCTTC,CASSPWTDNEQFF
TRBV6-1,-,19,TRBJ1-5,TRBD1,TGTGCCAGCAGTGAACACCCCCCCGGGACAGGGATAGGCAATCAGCCCCAGCATTTT,CASSEHPPGTGIGNQPQHF
TRBV30,-,17,TRBJ1-6,-,TGTGCCTGGAGTCTCGGGACTCAGGGAATCGGTAATTCACCCCTCCACTTT,CAWSLGTQGIGNSPLHF
TRBV7-3,-,15,TRBJ2-7,TRBD2,TGTGCCAGCAGCGTTAGCGGGGAGAGCTCCTACGAGCAGTACTTC,CASSVSGESSYEQYF